The next 30 T cell receptor beta chains were all read from a single sample in a study of cytomegalovirus exposure and HLA in healthy donors. In the PCR, 60 Vbeta and 13 Jbeta primers were used. Assay used: immunoSEQ multiplex PCR; TCRdb lists only in-frame clones, some missing. The data show under 200,000 clones, 75% to 90% seen once. Sample: PBMCs. These receptors were obtained from a human donor in good health.

This clone was recorded only once. CDR3 amino acids: CASTERTGGSNEQFF. CDR3 nucleotide sequence: TGTGCCAGCACCGAAAGGACAGGGGGATCAAATGAGCAGTTCTTC. This chain links TRBV9 with TRBJ2-1, with TRBD1 matching over 10 bases. Germline CDR1 reads SGDLS; CDR2 reads YYNGEE. The CDR3 length is 15 residues. V dropped 6 bases and J dropped 7; count of bases not matched to a gene: 10.

This rearrangement joins TRBV6-1 to TRBJ1-2; 8 bases align to TRBD1. Losses at the gene ends were 2 bases for V and 8 bases for J; bases not matched to a gene: 10. Germline V gene sequence: CDR1 MNHNS, CDR2 SASEGT. CDR3 length equals 15 residues. CDR3 coding DNA: TGTGCCAGCAGTGAATCGGGCAGGGGGCTTAGGGGCTACACCTTC. This codes for CASSESGRGLRGYTF.

This chain uses TRBV21-1 with TRBJ1-1; the table assigns TRBD1, which was not confirmed against the DNA. TRBV21-1 is tagged as a pseudogene. This CDR3 region has 11 residues. CDR3: CASSCQGRAFF. For the CDR3, the DNA is TGTGCCAGCAGCTGCCAGGGTAGGGCTTTCTTT.

CDR3 nucleotide sequence: TGTGCCAGCAGCTTAGGGAGATACTCCTACAATGAGCAGTTCTTC. Amino acids: CASSLGRYSYNEQFF. V is TRBV7-8 and J is TRBJ2-1; D call uncertain. Germline CDR1 reads SGHVS; CDR2 reads FQNEAQ. There are 15 residues in the CDR3. V was shortened by 1 base and J by 0 bases, with 7 bases between the two germline ends.

The chain links TRBV12-5 to TRBJ2-2; 7 bases fit TRBD1. V lost 6 bases and J lost 0; bases outside the gene matches: 10. The CDR3 has 17 residues. Germline V gives CDR1 LGHNT, CDR2 FRNRAP. CDR3 region: CASGTGYIRTNTGELFF. CDR3 DNA sequence: TGTGCTAGTGGGACAGGGTATATTCGTACGAACACCGGGGAGCTGTTTTTT.

The chain has TRBV2 and TRBJ2-7; D uncertain. The V end was cut by 3 bases, the J end by 0 bases, with 6 bases between. The germline V gene encodes CDR1 SNHLY and CDR2 FYNNEI. This CDR3 has 13 amino acids. The CDR3 protein is CASSDRNSYEQYF. CDR3 nucleotide sequence: TGTGCCAGCAGTGACAGGAACTCCTACGAGCAGTACTTC.

The chain couples TRBV5-1 to TRBJ2-3, with D perhaps matching TRBD1 (6 bases). With 2 bases removed from V and 5 bases from J, the gap between germline ends came to 15 bases. The germline V gene encodes CDR1 SGHRS and CDR2 YFSETQ. The CDR3 contains 15 residues. DNA of the CDR3: TGCGCCAGCAGCTTACCACAGGGCTCGGGAGATACGCAGTATTTT. Translation: CASSLPQGSGDTQYF.

Regarding this clone: This CDR3 fails to terminate in the conserved phenylalanine or tryptophan, so it likely reflects a read error. The chain uses TRBV7-9 and TRBJ2-7, with TRBD1 matching over 8 bases. The CDR3 loop spans 13 amino acids. From germline, CDR1 is SEHNR and CDR2 FQNEAQ (reference sequence). The V gene end was trimmed by 3 bases and the J gene end by 3 bases; junction bases not matched to a gene: 1. The CDR3 is CASSFTGGYEQYL. CDR3 bases: TGTGCCAGCAGCTTTACAGGGGGCTACGAGCAGTACCTC.

The rearrangement links TRBV5-1 to TRBJ1-4; perhaps TRBD1 as D (5 bases). V was pared by 3 bases and J by 8 bases, with 17 bases between. Germline V gives CDR1 SGHRS, CDR2 YFSETQ. The CDR3 runs 15 residues. The CDR3 sequence is CASSWGDFTPEKLFF. The CDR3 nucleotides are TGCGCCAGCAGCTGGGGGGACTTCACGCCGGAAAAACTGTTTTTT.

The count of this clone is one. V is TRBV29-1 and J is TRBJ2-7; TRBD1 aligns across 7 bases. The V and J ends lost 5 bases and 0 bases, in that order; junction bases with no gene match: 4. This CDR3 comprises 13 residues. Germline V gives CDR1 SQVTM, CDR2 ANQGSEA. The CDR3 bases are TGCAGCGTTCAGCAGGGGGTCTCCTACGAGCAGTACTTC. It yields the protein CSVQQGVSYEQYF.

This chain joins TRBV4-1 and TRBJ2-5; TRBD1 matches 10 bases. The J call may be faulty, since TRBJ2-7 better matches the DNA end. CDR1 and CDR2 from the germline V gene are MGHRA and YSYEKL. The CDR3 totals 18 residues. The CDR3 coding sequence is TGCGCCAGCAGCCCGGAATTATTCCGGGACAGGGGATCCTACGAGCAGTACTTC. Its protein product is CASSPELFRDRGSYEQYF.

The chain has TRBV2 and TRBJ2-1; 14 bases fit TRBD2. CDR3 length equals 16 residues. Germline lookup yields CDR1 SNHLY and CDR2 FYNNEI. V lost 3 bases and J lost 4; bases outside the gene matches: 2. The chain's CDR3 is CASSETSGGGYNEQFF. DNA for the CDR3: TGTGCCAGCAGTGAGACTAGCGGGGGGGGGTACAATGAGCAGTTCTTC.

The chain employs TRBV2 and TRBJ2-3; tentative D call: TRBD2 (5 bases). The V gene's germline CDR1 is SNHLY and CDR2 FYNNEI. Deletions cut 4 bases from V and 0 bases from J, with 17 bases between. This CDR3 has 17 residues. In DNA, the CDR3 is TGTGCCAGCAGTGGACCGACTATGGCGCTTAGCACAGATACGCAGTATTTT. Its protein product is CASSGPTMALSTDTQYF.

CDR3 amino acids: CASSWDRGGEQYF. The CDR3 DNA reads TGCGCCAGCAGCTGGGACAGGGGGGGCGAGCAGTACTTC. The chain uses TRBV5-1 and TRBJ2-7, with 11 bases identical to TRBD1. The ends lost 3 bases at V and 6 bases at J; junction bases unmatched: 2. This CDR3 is 13 amino acids long. Per germline, CDR1 SGHRS and CDR2 YFSETQ. Combining the CDR3 with reference TRBV5-1 and TRBJ2-7 gives the whole variable domain KAGVTQTPRYLIKTRGQQVTLSCSPISGHRSVSWYQQTPGQGLQFLFEYFSETQRNKGNFPGRFSGRQFSNSRSEMNVSTLELGDSALYLCASSWDRGGEQYFGPGTRLTVT.

This sequence joins TRBV7-8 and TRBJ1-2; weak D call: TRBD1 (5 bases). Trimming removed 0 bases from V and 1 base from J, with 9 bases in between. This CDR3 region has 15 residues. CDR1 is SGHVS and CDR2 is FQNEAQ in the germline V gene. This CDR3 reads CASSLARADNYGYTF. DNA for the CDR3: TGTGCCAGCAGCTTAGCCAGGGCGGATAACTATGGCTACACCTTC.

This clone was seen once. CDR3 coding DNA: TGTGCCAGCAGCTGGACAGGGCCCCTGGGCGAGCAGTACTTC. Its translation is CASSWTGPLGEQYF. The rearrangement joins TRBV7-8 to TRBJ2-7; 8 bases are shared with TRBD1. Trimming cost V 4 bases and J 6 bases; bases outside gene matches: 8. Germline lookup yields CDR1 SGHVS and CDR2 FQNEAQ. The CDR3 is 14 residues long.

The chain joins TRBV4-3 to TRBJ1-2; TRBD1 agrees at 8 bases. This CDR3 contains 15 residues. The trim removed 0 bases at V and 1 base at J, leaving 1 base unmatched. CDR1 LGHNA and CDR2 YSLEER come from the germline V gene. In nucleotides, the CDR3 is TGCGCCAGCAGCCAAGACGGACAGGGTAACTATGGCTACACCTTC. It codes for CASSQDGQGNYGYTF.

This clone was detected a few times. The chain carries TRBV6-1 and TRBJ1-2; 11 nucleotides align to TRBD1. V was clipped by 7 bases and J by 5 bases; unmatched bases: 9. Germline CDR1 reads MNHNS; CDR2 reads SASEGT. The CDR3 covers 15 residues. The CDR3 nucleotides are TGTGCCAGCACTTCAGGACAGGGGGCATTGTATGGCTACACCTTC. Translating gives CASTSGQGALYGYTF.

The genes are TRBV9 and TRBJ2-3; TRBD2 matches 8 bases. Germline CDR1 SGDLS, CDR2 YYNGEE. J gave up 1 base and V 1 base, and 5 bases lay outside the gene matches. The CDR3 totals 16 residues. In nucleotides, the CDR3 is TGTGCCAGCAGCGTATCCGGGGGGGGGCGCACAGATACGCAGTATTTT. This gives the protein CASSVSGGGRTDTQYF.

The chain uses TRBV2 and TRBJ1-1; D perhaps matches TRBD1 (6 bases). The CDR3 is made up of 14 amino acids. Trimming took off 9 bases at V and 0 bases at J, with 14 bases between the two ends. CDR1 SNHLY and CDR2 FYNNEI come from the germline V gene. CDR3 sequence reads: CASNRRGVNTEAFF. The DNA of the CDR3 is TGTGCCAGTAACCGCAGGGGTGTGAACACTGAAGCTTTCTTT.

This clone appeared a few times. The chain links TRBV7-2 to TRBJ2-5, with 7 bases aligning to TRBD2. Trimming removed 1 base from V and 0 bases from J; junction bases left unmatched: 8. Germline CDR1 SGHTA, CDR2 FQGNSA. This CDR3 comprises 17 residues. The CDR3 region is CASSLGLAGDHQETQYF. CDR3 nucleotides: TGTGCCAGCAGCTTAGGGCTGGCGGGGGACCACCAAGAGACCCAGTACTTC.

This chain joins TRBV2 and TRBJ1-2; maybe TRBD1 (6 bases). Trimming cost V 8 bases and J 7 bases, with 20 bases left between them. There are 14 residues in the CDR3. CDR1 is SNHLY and CDR2 is FYNNEI in the germline V gene. DNA of the CDR3: TGTGCCAGCCGAAAAACCACAGGGTATGGTGGCTACACCTTC. This encodes CASRKTTGYGGYTF.

The gene calls are TRBV5-1 and TRBJ2-5; 10 nucleotides agree with TRBD2. The J call may be mistaken, given a closer DNA end match to TRBJ2-7. The CDR3 is 15 residues long. The germline V gene encodes CDR1 SGHRS and CDR2 YFSETQ. This chain's CDR3 is CASSPSSGGPYEQYF. In DNA form, the CDR3 reads TGCGCCAGCAGCCCATCTAGCGGGGGCCCTTACGAGCAGTACTTC.

The chain uses TRBV6-5 and TRBJ2-7; TRBD2 matches 10 bases. Germline V gene data show CDR1 as MNHEY and CDR2 as SVGAGI. V gave up 8 bases and J gave up 6 bases; unmatched junction bases: 7. CDR3 length: 13 amino acids. The CDR3 bases are TGTGCCAGCCACAGGACTAGCGGTGCCGAGCAGTACTTC. Protein sequence: CASHRTSGAEQYF.

The chain joins TRBV5-6 to TRBJ1-1, with D possibly matching TRBD1 (5 bases). Germline loops: CDR1 SGHDT, CDR2 YYEEEE. V lost 3 bases and J lost 5, with 17 bases in between. CDR3 size: 15 residues. CDR3 amino acids: CASSSIVGVRTEAFF. The CDR3 bases are TGTGCCAGCAGCTCGATTGTAGGGGTAAGGACTGAAGCTTTCTTT.

This clone appeared a single time. CDR3 residues: CASSPTGVGTEAFF. The CDR3 DNA reads as TGTGCCAGCTCACCTACAGGGGTTGGGACTGAAGCTTTCTTT. The V call is TRBV18, the J call TRBJ1-1; 7 bases are a match to TRBD1. J lost 5 bases, V lost 3 bases, and 6 bases had no gene match. The CDR3 runs to 14 residues. The germline V gene encodes CDR1 KGHSH and CDR2 LQKENI.

V usage is TRBV7-2 and J usage is TRBJ2-1; TRBD1 aligns across 9 bases. Germline V gives CDR1 SGHTA, CDR2 FQGNSA. The CDR3 is 15 residues long. V lost 5 bases and J lost 4; bases outside the gene matches: 6. The CDR3 DNA reads TGTGCCAGCAGCAAGGACAGGGGAATATACAATGAGCAGTTCTTC. Protein sequence: CASSKDRGIYNEQFF.

In DNA form, the CDR3 reads TGTGCCAGTACCTACTGGCGGGGGGGTGTCGGGGAGCTGTTTTTT. As protein: CASTYWRGGVGELFF. This chain connects TRBV19 to TRBJ2-2; 9 bases align to TRBD2. The CDR3 is made up of 15 amino acids. Looked up from germline, CDR1 is LNHDA and CDR2 is SQIVND (reference sequence). J gave up 7 bases and V 7 bases, and 10 bases lay outside the gene matches.

This chain uses TRBV14 with TRBJ1-1, with D possibly being TRBD1 (5 bases). The CDR3 has 14 amino acids. The V end lost 4 bases, the J end lost 10 bases, and 19 bases lay between the germline ends. CDR1 is SGHDN and CDR2 is FVKESK in the germline V gene. CDR3 sequence (DNA): TGTGCCAGCAGCCCCACCGGGACTTTTTGCGGAGCTTTCTTT. Amino acid sequence: CASSPTGTFCGAFF.

The rearrangement joins TRBV6-5 to TRBJ1-5; D is ambiguous. From germline, CDR1 is MNHEY and CDR2 SVGAGI. The CDR3 consists of 16 residues. Trimming cost V 0 bases and J 7 bases, with 16 bases left between them. CDR3 residues: CASSYSMLRVGQPQHF. The CDR3, as DNA: TGTGCCAGCAGTTACTCGATGTTGAGGGTAGGACAGCCCCAGCATTTT.